Presented here are 30 T cell receptor beta chains from one specimen sequenced in a study of cytomegalovirus exposure and HLA in healthy donors. Vbeta (60) and Jbeta (13) primers were used in the PCR. Produced via immunoSEQ multiplex PCR; TCRdb's table is partial and in-frame only. The sample lists 100,000 to 120,000 clones; under 85% were seen once. The sample taken for sequencing was PBMCs. These receptor sequences come from a man aged 30 to 39 in good health and CMV-seropositive.

The genes are TRBV2 and TRBJ2-2; 7 bases fit TRBD1. The CDR3 has 15 amino acids. The junction had 9 bases not matched to a gene; V was cut back by 6 bases and J by 5 bases. Germline assignment: CDR1 SNHLY and CDR2 FYNNEI. This CDR3 is CASRRDSRRTGELFF. CDR3 nucleotide sequence: TGTGCCAGCAGACGGGACAGCCGACGTACCGGGGAGCTGTTTTTT.

The V gene is TRBV4-2, the J gene TRBJ2-7; D may be TRBD2 (6 bases). V gave up 3 bases and J gave up 5 bases, with 14 bases separating them. The CDR3 consists of 14 residues. Per germline, CDR1 LGHNA and CDR2 YNFKEQ. The CDR3 protein is CASSQPGLTNEQYF. CDR3 DNA sequence: TGTGCCAGCAGCCAGCCGGGACTGACAAACGAGCAGTACTTC.

This clone was detected a few times. The gene calls are TRBV6-1 and TRBJ1-1; 7 nucleotides agree with TRBD1. The CDR3 totals 11 residues. Per germline, CDR1 MNHNS and CDR2 SASEGT. Germline trimming cut 10 bases from V and 9 bases from J; bases unmatched to any gene: 8. This chain's CDR3 is CATLMGQQAFF. CDR3 in DNA: TGTGCCACCCTAATGGGACAGCAAGCTTTCTTT.

There are a few counts of this clone. The rearrangement uses TRBV6-6 and TRBJ2-2; D perhaps matches TRBD2 (5 bases). The CDR3 contains 14 residues. Deletions cut 2 bases from V and 5 bases from J, with 9 bases between. CDR1 and CDR2 from the germline V gene are MNHNY and SVGAGI (reference sequence). CDR3 amino acids: CASSYTPGTGELFF. As DNA, the CDR3 is TGTGCCAGCAGTTACACGCCGGGGACCGGGGAGCTGTTTTTT.

This chain uses TRBV9 with TRBJ2-5; the D gene is possibly TRBD1 (6 bases). CDR3 length equals 15 residues. The germline V gene encodes CDR1 SGDLS and CDR2 YYNGEE. V lost 4 bases, J lost 10 bases, and 23 bases lay in between. The CDR3 bases are TGTGCCAGCAGCACCCAGGGCAGCGGTTCAGGGGACCAGTACTTC. Translating it yields CASSTQGSGSGDQYF.

The chain combines TRBV29-1 with TRBJ1-1, with 10 nucleotides matching TRBD1. V shed 7 bases, J shed 5 bases, and the junction held 4 bases outside the gene matches. Germline V gene sequence: CDR1 SQVTM, CDR2 ANQGSEA. This CDR3 comprises 12 residues. The CDR3 loop is CSGTGGGTEAFF. The CDR3 nucleotides are TGCAGCGGGACAGGGGGAGGGACTGAAGCTTTCTTT. The full variable domain, rest sourced from reference TRBV29-1 and TRBJ1-1, is SAVISQKPSRDICQRGTSLTIQCQVDSQVTMMFWYRQQPGQSLTLIATANQGSEATYESGFVIDKFPISRPNLTFSTLTVSNMSPEDSSIYLCSGTGGGTEAFFGQGTRLTVV.

The count of this clone is one. The chain carries TRBV29-1 and TRBJ2-7; 11 bases agree with TRBD1. The CDR3 is made up of 13 amino acids. From germline, CDR1 is SQVTM and CDR2 ANQGSEA. With V trimmed by 5 bases and J by 7 bases, 7 bases remained unmatched. The CDR3 reads CSVNGQGAGEQYF. Here the CDR3 DNA reads TGCAGCGTTAATGGACAGGGGGCTGGAGAGCAGTACTTC.

This chain links TRBV19 with TRBJ1-2; D ambiguous. The CDR3 loop spans 14 amino acids. V was trimmed by 9 bases and J by 8 bases, leaving 22 bases between them. Germline V lookup: CDR1 LNHDA, CDR2 SQIVND (reference sequence). Here the CDR3 reads CASKITRRSGGYTF. The DNA for the CDR3 is TGTGCCAGCAAAATTACGAGGAGGTCGGGCGGCTACACCTTC.

J is TRBJ1-2 and V is TRBV25-1; the D is unclear. This CDR3 has 15 residues. Germline V gene lookup returns CDR1 MGHDK and CDR2 SYGVNS. Trimming stripped 5 bases from V and 6 bases from J, with 19 bases between. CDR3 residues: CASSLSPGGKDGYTF. DNA of the CDR3: TGTGCCAGCAGTTTAAGTCCCGGAGGGAAGGATGGCTACACCTTC.

This sequence joins TRBV5-6 and TRBJ2-7; 10 bases are shared with TRBD1. CDR1 is SGHDT and CDR2 is YYEEEE in the germline V gene. With V trimmed by 4 bases and J by 7 bases, 8 bases remained unmatched. CDR3 length equals 14 residues. CDR3 in amino acids: CASSPGTGAREQYF. The CDR3 DNA follows: TGTGCCAGCAGCCCCGGGACAGGGGCACGGGAGCAGTACTTC. Full variable domain (missing parts from reference TRBV5-6 and TRBJ2-7): DAGVTQSPTHLIKTRGQQVTLRCSPKSGHDTVSWYQQALGQGPQFIFQYYEEEERQRGNFPDRFSGHQFPNYSSELNVNALLLGDSALYLCASSPGTGAREQYFGPGTRLTVT.

The chain uses TRBV4-1 and TRBJ2-5; 8 bases line up with TRBD1. The CDR3 runs to 15 residues. Germline V lookup: CDR1 MGHRA, CDR2 YSYEKL. The trim removed 4 bases at V and 11 bases at J, leaving 15 bases unmatched. This CDR3 reads CASSLGPGQGGEQYF. The CDR3 DNA follows: TGCGCCAGCAGCCTCGGCCCCGGACAGGGCGGAGAGCAGTACTTC.

In its sample, this clone was seen a few times. V usage is TRBV11-2 and J usage is TRBJ1-3; 7 bases agree with TRBD1. CDR3 size: 12 residues. Germline CDR1 is SGHAT and CDR2 is FQNNGV. V was clipped by 1 base and J by 11 bases; unmatched bases: 2. As DNA, the CDR3 is TGTGCCAGCAGCTTAGGACAGGGAGCCATATATTTT. The encoded protein is CASSLGQGAIYF.

This chain links TRBV18 with TRBJ1-1; D may be TRBD1 (5 bases). V was cut by 5 bases and J by 3 bases, with 16 bases left in between. This CDR3 has 15 residues. Germline CDR1 and CDR2: KGHSH and LQKENI. The CDR3 DNA is TGTGCCAGCTCAGGACAAAATCTTGGGGACACTGAAGCTTTCTTT. This encodes CASSGQNLGDTEAFF.

The chain links TRBV27 to TRBJ1-5; D is ambiguous. The CDR3 runs 14 residues. V gave up 0 bases and J gave up 1 base, with 4 bases separating them. Germline V gene data show CDR1 as MNHEY and CDR2 as SMNVEV (reference sequence). The CDR3 loop is CASSLSSSNQPQHF. The CDR3 region has the DNA TGTGCCAGCAGTTTATCGAGCAGCAATCAGCCCCAGCATTTT.

The gene calls are TRBV19 and TRBJ1-1; D uncertain. The V gene lost 4 bases and the J gene lost 1 base, with 13 bases spanning the gap. The CDR3 extends over 15 amino acids. The germline V gene encodes CDR1 LNHDA and CDR2 SQIVND (reference sequence). This CDR3 is CASSNLNVRNTEAFF. DNA of the CDR3: TGTGCCAGTAGTAACCTAAACGTGCGGAACACTGAAGCTTTCTTT.

A few counts support this clone. V is TRBV6-5 and J is TRBJ1-6, with TRBD1 as a possible D gene (6 bases). CDR1 is MNHEY and CDR2 is SVGAGI in the germline V gene. V lost 2 bases and J 11 bases, leaving 13 bases between the germline ends. This CDR3 has 14 amino acids. CDR3 sequence: CASSYGGTQAPLHF. CDR3 DNA sequence: TGTGCCAGCAGTTACGGTGGGACACAGGCACCCCTCCACTTT.

The chain recombines TRBV4-3 with TRBJ2-7; TRBD2 agrees at 9 bases. V shed 0 bases, J shed 2 bases, and the junction held 5 bases outside the gene matches. The CDR3 consists of 16 residues. Germline CDR1 LGHNA, CDR2 YSLEER. CDR3 protein: CASSQDNLAGTYEQYF. The CDR3 DNA sequence: TGCGCCAGCAGCCAAGATAACCTAGCGGGGACCTACGAGCAGTACTTC.

This chain joins TRBV5-8 and TRBJ2-5, with 7 bases identical to TRBD1. The CDR3 sequence is 15 residues long. The germline V gene has CDR1 SGHTS and CDR2 YDEGEE. The junction had 7 bases not matched to a gene; V was cut back by 4 bases and J by 1 base. CDR3 DNA sequence: TGTGCCAGCAGCGTGGACAGGAACAGCCAAGAGACCCAGTACTTC. Translated, it gives CASSVDRNSQETQYF.

The V gene is TRBV2, the J gene TRBJ2-3; 7 positions agree with TRBD2. CDR3 length equals 12 residues. Germline V gene sequence: CDR1 SNHLY, CDR2 FYNNEI. J gave up 6 bases and V 8 bases, and 5 bases lay outside the gene matches. The DNA of the CDR3 is TGTGCCAGCTGGGAGGGGTTTGATACGCAGTATTTT. This codes for CASWEGFDTQYF.

V is TRBV30 and J is TRBJ2-7; 11 bases map to TRBD2. CDR1 and CDR2 from the germline V gene are GTSNPN and SVGIG (reference sequence). The V and J ends lost 8 bases and 4 bases, in that order; junction bases with no gene match: 10. This CDR3 region has 14 residues. The CDR3 region has the DNA TGTGCCGCAGCCGTAGCGGGGGGGGGTTACGAGCAGTACTTC. Translating it yields CAAAVAGGGYEQYF.

The chain is built from TRBV27 and TRBJ2-7; D perhaps matches TRBD1 (5 bases). The CDR3 is made up of 14 amino acids. Trimming cost V 3 bases and J 2 bases, with 11 bases left between them. Germline assignment: CDR1 MNHEY and CDR2 SMNVEV (reference sequence). CDR3 amino acids: CASSLEQGTYEQYF. The CDR3 region has the DNA TGTGCCAGCAGTTTGGAGCAGGGTACCTACGAGCAGTACTTC.

This chain uses TRBV6-5 with TRBJ2-5; 7 bases are shared with TRBD2. The CDR3 runs to 15 residues. The germline CDR1 and CDR2 sequences are MNHEY and SVGAGI. J was trimmed by 1 base and V by 4 bases; bases with no gene match: 6. In nucleotides, the CDR3 is TGTGCCAGCAGTTCACCGGGACTACTCCAAGAGACCCAGTACTTC. Translating gives CASSSPGLLQETQYF.

The J gene is TRBJ2-1, the V gene TRBV9, with 8 bases identical to TRBD2. Germline-derived CDR1 and CDR2 are SGDLS and YYNGEE. This CDR3 is 18 amino acids long. V lost 2 bases and J lost 4; bases outside the gene matches: 14. The CDR3 reads CASSVGSGGAGIYNEQFF. In nucleotides, the CDR3 is TGTGCCAGCAGCGTGGGGAGCGGGGGAGCGGGGATATACAATGAGCAGTTCTTC.

In this sample, this clone turned up a few times. The rearrangement joins TRBV19 to TRBJ1-5, with 7 bases fitting TRBD1. The CDR3 totals 18 residues. Trimming removed 6 bases from V and 0 bases from J; junction bases left unmatched: 14. CDR1 LNHDA and CDR2 SQIVND come from the germline V gene (reference sequence). The CDR3 loop is CASRSSGQISSSNQPQHF. The CDR3 coding sequence is TGTGCCAGTAGGAGCTCGGGACAGATCTCTTCTAGCAATCAGCCCCAGCATTTT.

The gene calls are TRBV7-2 and TRBJ1-2; possibly TRBD1 for D (5 bases). The V gene lost 4 bases and the J gene lost 7 bases, with 13 bases spanning the gap. This CDR3 contains 13 residues. CDR1 is SGHTA, CDR2 FQGNSA, per germline. The CDR3, as DNA: TGTGCCAGCAGCTCGGTGGGCAGGGCTGGCTACACCTTC. It yields the protein CASSSVGRAGYTF.

This clone was counted between two and nine times. The rearrangement joins TRBV10-3 to TRBJ2-2, with TRBD1 matching over 8 bases. The CDR3 loop spans 14 amino acids. The J segment lost 4 bases and the V segment lost 7 bases, leaving 5 bases of the junction unmatched. Germline V gene data show CDR1 as ENHRY and CDR2 as SYGVKD. CDR3 bases: TGTGCCATCAAGCCGGGACAGGTCACCGGGGAGCTGTTTTTT. It specifies CAIKPGQVTGELFF.

This chain uses TRBV5-1 with TRBJ2-7; the D gene is possibly TRBD2 (5 bases). CDR1 and CDR2 from the germline V gene are SGHRS and YFSETQ. The V and J ends lost 7 bases and 0 bases respectively, with 14 bases between them. The CDR3 contains 14 residues. CDR3 DNA: TGCGCCAGCGGCGGGTTGGACGGCTCCTACGAGCAGTACTTC. Residues: CASGGLDGSYEQYF.

This clone is medium-sized. The V and J genes are TRBV19 and TRBJ2-7; 10 bases are shared with TRBD1. Germline V gene data show CDR1 as LNHDA and CDR2 as SQIVND (reference sequence). Trimming took 6 bases from V and 7 from J; bases not matched to a gene: 9. CDR3 size: 14 residues. CDR3 bases: TGTGCCAGTAGATTGGGGACAGGGGTAGGAGAGCAGTACTTC. Amino acids: CASRLGTGVGEQYF.

CDR3 nucleotide sequence: TGTGCCAGTAGACTAGCGGGGGGCCCCCACAATGAGCAGTTCTTC. Residues: CASRLAGGPHNEQFF. The rearrangement links TRBV19 to TRBJ2-1; TRBD2 aligns across 12 bases. CDR3 length: 15 residues. The germline CDR1 and CDR2 sequences are LNHDA and SQIVND (reference sequence). V lost 6 bases, J lost 5 bases, and 5 bases stayed unmatched.

The chain employs TRBV7-8 and TRBJ2-7; 8 bases map to TRBD1. V lost 1 base to trimming and J lost 4 bases; unmatched junction nucleotides: 3. In germline, CDR1 is SGHVS, CDR2 FQNEAQ. The CDR3 contains 14 residues. CDR3 bases: TGTGCCAGCAGCTTAGAGACAGGGGTATACGAGCAGTACTTC. Protein product: CASSLETGVYEQYF.